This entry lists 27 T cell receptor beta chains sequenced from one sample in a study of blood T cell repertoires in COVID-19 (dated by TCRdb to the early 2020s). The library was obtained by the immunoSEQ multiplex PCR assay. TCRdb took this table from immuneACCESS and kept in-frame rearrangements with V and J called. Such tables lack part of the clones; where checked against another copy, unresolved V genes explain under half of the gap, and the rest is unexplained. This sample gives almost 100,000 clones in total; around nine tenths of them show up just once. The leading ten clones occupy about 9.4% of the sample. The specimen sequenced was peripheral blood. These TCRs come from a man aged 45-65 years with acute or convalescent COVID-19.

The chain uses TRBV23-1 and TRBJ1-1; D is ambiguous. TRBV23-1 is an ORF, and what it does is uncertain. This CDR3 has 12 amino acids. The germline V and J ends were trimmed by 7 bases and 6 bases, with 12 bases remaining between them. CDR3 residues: CASMGQAAEAFF. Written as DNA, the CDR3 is TGCGCCAGCATGGGTCAGGCCGCTGAAGCTTTCTTT.

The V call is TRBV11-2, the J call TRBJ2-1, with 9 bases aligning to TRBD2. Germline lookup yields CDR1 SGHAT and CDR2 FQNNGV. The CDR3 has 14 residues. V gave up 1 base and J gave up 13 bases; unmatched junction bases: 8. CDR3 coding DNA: TGTGCCAGCAGCTTAGTGGGTAGCGGGAGCGAACAGTTCTTC. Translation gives CASSLVGSGSEQFF.

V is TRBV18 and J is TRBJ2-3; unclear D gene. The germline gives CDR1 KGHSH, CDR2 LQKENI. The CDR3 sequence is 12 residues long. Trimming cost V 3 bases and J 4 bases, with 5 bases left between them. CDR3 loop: CASSPTPDTQYF. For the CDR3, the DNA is TGTGCCAGCTCACCCACTCCAGATACGCAGTATTTT.

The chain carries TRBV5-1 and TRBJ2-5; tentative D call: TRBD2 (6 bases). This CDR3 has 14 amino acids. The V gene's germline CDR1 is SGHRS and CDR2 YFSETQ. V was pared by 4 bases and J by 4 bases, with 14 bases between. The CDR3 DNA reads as TGCGCCAGCAGCCCCGTGGGGGGTCTAGAGACCCAGTACTTC. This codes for CASSPVGGLETQYF.

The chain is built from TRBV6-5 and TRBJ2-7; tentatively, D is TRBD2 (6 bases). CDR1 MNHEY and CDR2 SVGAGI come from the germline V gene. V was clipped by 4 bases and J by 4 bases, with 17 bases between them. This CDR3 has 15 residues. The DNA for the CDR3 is TGTGCCAGCAGTTCCGGGACTGTGGGGCCTTACGAGCAGTACTTC. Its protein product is CASSSGTVGPYEQYF.

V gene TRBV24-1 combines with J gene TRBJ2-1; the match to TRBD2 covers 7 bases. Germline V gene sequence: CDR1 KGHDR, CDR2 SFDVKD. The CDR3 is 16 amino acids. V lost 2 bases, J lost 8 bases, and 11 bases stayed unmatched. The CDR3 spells CATSDSGGGVLYEQFF. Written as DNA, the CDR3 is TGTGCCACCAGTGATTCTGGGGGAGGGGTTCTGTATGAGCAGTTCTTC.

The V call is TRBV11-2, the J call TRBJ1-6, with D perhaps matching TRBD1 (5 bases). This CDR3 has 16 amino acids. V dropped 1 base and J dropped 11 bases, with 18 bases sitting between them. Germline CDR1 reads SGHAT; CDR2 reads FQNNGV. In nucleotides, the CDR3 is TGTGCCAGCAGCTTAGCCCCGGGCAGGGAAGGAACACCCCTCCACTTT. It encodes CASSLAPGREGTPLHF.

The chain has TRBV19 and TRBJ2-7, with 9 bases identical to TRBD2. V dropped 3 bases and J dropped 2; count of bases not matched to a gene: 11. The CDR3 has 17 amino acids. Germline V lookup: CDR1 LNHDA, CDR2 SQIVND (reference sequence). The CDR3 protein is CASSIPSSGNIAYEQYF. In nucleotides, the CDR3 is TGTGCCAGTAGTATCCCTTCTAGCGGGAACATTGCCTACGAGCAGTACTTC.

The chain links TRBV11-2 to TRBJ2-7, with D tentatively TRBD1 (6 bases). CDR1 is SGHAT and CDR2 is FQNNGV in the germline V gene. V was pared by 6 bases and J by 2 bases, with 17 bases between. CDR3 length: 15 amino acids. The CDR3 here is CASRRGAGETYEQYF. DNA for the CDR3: TGTGCCAGCAGACGGGGCGCAGGGGAGACCTACGAGCAGTACTTC.

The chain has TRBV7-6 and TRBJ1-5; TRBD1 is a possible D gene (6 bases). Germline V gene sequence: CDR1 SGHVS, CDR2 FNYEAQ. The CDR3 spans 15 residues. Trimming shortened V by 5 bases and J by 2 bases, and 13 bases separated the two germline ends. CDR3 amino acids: CASSLRGSGNQPQHF. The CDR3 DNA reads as TGTGCCAGCAGCCTGAGGGGGTCTGGCAATCAGCCCCAGCATTTT. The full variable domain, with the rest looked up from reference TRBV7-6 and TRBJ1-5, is GAGVSQSPRYKVTKRGQDVALRCDPISGHVSLYWYRQALGQGPEFLTYFNYEAQQDKSGLPNDRFSAERPEGSISTLTIQRTEQRDSAMYRCASSLRGSGNQPQHFGDGTRLSIL.

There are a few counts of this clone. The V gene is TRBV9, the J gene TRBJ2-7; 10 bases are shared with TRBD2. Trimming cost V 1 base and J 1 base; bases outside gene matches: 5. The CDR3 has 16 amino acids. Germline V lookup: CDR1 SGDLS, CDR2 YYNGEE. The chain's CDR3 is CASSVFGTSDSYEQYF. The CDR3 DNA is TGTGCCAGCAGCGTATTTGGGACTAGCGATTCCTACGAGCAGTACTTC.

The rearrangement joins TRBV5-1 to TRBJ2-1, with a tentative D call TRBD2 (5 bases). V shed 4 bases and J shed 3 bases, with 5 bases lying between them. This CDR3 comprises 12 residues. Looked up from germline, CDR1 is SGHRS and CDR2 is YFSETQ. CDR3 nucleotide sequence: TGCGCCAGCAGCGGGAGCTACAATGAGCAGTTCTTC. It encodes CASSGSYNEQFF.

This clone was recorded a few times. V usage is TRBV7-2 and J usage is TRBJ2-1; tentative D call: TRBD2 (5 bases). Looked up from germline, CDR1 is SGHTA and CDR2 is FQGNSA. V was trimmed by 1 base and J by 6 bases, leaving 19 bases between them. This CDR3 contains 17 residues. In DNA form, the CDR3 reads TGTGCCAGCAGCTTAGTGGCGGCAATAGTGGGAGTCAATGAGCAGTTCTTC. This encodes CASSLVAAIVGVNEQFF.

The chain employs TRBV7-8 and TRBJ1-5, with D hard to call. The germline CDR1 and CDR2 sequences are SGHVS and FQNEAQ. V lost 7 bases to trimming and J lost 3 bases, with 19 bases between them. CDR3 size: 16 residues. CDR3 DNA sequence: TGTGCCAGCACCGACCAGGCTTGGGTCCTCAATCAGCCCCAGCATTTT. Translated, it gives CASTDQAWVLNQPQHF. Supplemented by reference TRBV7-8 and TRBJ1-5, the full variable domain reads GAGVSQSPRYKVAKRGQDVALRCDPISGHVSLFWYQQALGQGPEFLTYFQNEAQLDKSGLPSDRFFAERPEGSVSTLKIQRTQQEDSAVYLCASTDQAWVLNQPQHFGDGTRLSIL.

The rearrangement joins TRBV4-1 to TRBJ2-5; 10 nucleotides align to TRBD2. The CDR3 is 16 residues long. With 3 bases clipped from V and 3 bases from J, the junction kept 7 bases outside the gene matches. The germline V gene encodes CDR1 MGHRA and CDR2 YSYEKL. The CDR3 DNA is TGCGCCAGCAGCCAGCTAGCGGGAGTTATTGAAGAGACCCAGTACTTC. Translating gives CASSQLAGVIEETQYF.

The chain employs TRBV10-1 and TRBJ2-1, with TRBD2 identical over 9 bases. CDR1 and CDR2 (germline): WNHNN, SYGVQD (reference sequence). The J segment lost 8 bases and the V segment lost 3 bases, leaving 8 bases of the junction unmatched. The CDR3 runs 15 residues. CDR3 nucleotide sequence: TGCGCCAGCAGTGACAGGCGGGAGGGCCTCTATGAGCAGTTCTTC. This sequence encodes CASSDRREGLYEQFF.

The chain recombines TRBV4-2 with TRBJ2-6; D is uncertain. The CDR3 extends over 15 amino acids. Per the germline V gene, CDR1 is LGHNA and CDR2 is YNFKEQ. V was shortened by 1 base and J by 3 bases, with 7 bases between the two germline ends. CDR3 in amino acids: CASSQGLVGANVLTF. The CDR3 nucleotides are TGTGCCAGCAGCCAAGGACTGGTTGGGGCCAACGTCCTGACTTTC.

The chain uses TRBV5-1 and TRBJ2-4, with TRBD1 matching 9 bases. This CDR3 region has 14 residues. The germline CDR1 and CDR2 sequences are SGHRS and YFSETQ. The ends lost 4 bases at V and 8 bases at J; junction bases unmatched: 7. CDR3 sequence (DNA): TGCGCCAGCAGCCAACAGGGGGCAGCAGACATTCAGTACTTC. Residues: CASSQQGAADIQYF.

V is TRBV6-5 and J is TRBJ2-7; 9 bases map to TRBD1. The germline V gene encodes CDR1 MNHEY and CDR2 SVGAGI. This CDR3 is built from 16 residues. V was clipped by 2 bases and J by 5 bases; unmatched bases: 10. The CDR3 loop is CASSYTHFRQGDEQYF. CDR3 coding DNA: TGTGCCAGCAGTTACACCCATTTTAGACAGGGGGACGAGCAGTACTTC.

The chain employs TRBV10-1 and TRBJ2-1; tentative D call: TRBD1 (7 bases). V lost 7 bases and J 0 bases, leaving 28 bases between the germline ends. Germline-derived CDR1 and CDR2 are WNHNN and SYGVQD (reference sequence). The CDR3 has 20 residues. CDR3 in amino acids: CASNGQVGGNGLSSYNEQFF. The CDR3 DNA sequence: TGCGCCAGCAACGGACAGGTGGGGGGTAATGGACTAAGCTCCTACAATGAGCAGTTCTTC.

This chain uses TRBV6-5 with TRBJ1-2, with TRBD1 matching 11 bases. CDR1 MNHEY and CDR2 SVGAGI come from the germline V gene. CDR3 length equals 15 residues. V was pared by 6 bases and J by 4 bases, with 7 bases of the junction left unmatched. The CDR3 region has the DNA TGTGCCAGCAGACCCCGGGACAGGGGGTCCTATGGCTACACCTTC. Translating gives CASRPRDRGSYGYTF.

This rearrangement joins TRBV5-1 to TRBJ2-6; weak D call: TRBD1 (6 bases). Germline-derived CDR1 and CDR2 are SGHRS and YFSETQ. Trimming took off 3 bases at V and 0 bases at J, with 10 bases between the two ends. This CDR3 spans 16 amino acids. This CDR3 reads CASSSTGRSGANVLTF. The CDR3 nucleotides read TGCGCCAGCAGCTCGACAGGTCGCTCTGGGGCCAACGTCCTGACTTTC.

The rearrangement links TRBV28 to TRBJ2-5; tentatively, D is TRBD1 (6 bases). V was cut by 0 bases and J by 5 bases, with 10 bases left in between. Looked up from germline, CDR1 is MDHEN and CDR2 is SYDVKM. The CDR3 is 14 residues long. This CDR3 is CASSLWGATETQYF. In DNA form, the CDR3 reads TGTGCCAGCAGTTTATGGGGGGCGACGGAGACCCAGTACTTC. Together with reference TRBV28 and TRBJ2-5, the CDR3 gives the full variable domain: DVKVTQSSRYLVKRTGEKVFLECVQDMDHENMFWYRQDPGLGLRLIYFSYDVKMKEKGDIPEGYSVSREKKERFSLILESASTNQTSMYLCASSLWGATETQYFGPGTRLLVL.

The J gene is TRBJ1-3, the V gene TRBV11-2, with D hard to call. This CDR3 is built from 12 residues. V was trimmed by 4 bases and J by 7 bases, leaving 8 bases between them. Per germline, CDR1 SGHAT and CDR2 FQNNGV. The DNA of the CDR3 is TGTGCCAGCAGCTACTTTGCTAACACCATATATTTT. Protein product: CASSYFANTIYF. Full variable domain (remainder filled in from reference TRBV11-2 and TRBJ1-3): EAGVAQSPRYKIIEKRQSVAFWCNPISGHATLYWYQQILGQGPKLLIQFQNNGVVDDSQLPKDRFSAERLKGVDSTLKIQPAKLEDSAVYLCASSYFANTIYFGEGSWLTVV.

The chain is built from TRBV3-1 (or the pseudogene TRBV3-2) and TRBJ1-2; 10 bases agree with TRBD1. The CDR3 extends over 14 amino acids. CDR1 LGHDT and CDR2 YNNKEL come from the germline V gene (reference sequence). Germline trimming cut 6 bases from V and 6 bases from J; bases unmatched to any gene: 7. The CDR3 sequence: CASSRLGQGDGYTF. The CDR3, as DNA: TGTGCCAGCAGTCGGCTCGGACAGGGGGATGGCTACACCTTC.

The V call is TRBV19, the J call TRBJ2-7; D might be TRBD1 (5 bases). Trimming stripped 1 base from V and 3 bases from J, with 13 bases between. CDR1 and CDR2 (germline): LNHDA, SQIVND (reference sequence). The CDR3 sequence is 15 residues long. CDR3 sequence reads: CASSIASDSFYEQYF. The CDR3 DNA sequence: TGTGCCAGTAGTATAGCCTCCGACAGCTTCTACGAGCAGTACTTC.

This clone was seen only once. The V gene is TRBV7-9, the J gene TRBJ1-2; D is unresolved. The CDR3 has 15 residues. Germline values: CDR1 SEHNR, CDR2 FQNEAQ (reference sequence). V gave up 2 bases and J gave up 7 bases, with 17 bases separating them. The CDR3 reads CASSLSGGSWGGYTF. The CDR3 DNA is TGTGCCAGCAGCTTATCTGGAGGATCTTGGGGTGGCTACACCTTC.